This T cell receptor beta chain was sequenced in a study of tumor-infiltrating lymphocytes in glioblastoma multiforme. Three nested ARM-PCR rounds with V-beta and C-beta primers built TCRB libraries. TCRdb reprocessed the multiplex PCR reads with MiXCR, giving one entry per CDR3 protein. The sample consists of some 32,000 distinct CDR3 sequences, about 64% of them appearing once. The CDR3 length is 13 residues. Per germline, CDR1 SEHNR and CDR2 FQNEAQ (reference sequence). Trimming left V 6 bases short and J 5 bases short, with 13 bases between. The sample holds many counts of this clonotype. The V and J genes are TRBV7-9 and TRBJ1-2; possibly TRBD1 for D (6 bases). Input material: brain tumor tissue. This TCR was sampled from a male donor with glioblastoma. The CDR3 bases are TGTGCCAGCAGGACGGACAGCTCATATGGCTACACCTTC. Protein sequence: CASRTDSSYGYTF.